This TCR beta chain was sequenced for a study of blood T cell repertoires in COVID-19. Overall study: COVID-19 samples collected from the United States, Italy and Spain covered acute and convalescent phases. PBMCs, B-cell-depleted T cells, or T cells provided the cDNA or gDNA that made up the material.

V lost 3 bases, J lost 6 bases, and 8 bases stayed unmatched. Germline V lookup: CDR1 DFQATT, CDR2 SNEGSKA (reference sequence). This CDR3 spans 15 amino acids. Per the study methods: Amplification of reference gene primers was used by the study to estimate nucleated cell counts. Sequenced by immunoSEQ multiplex PCR; TCRdb stores in-frame clones only, minus some. V and J calls and clone size follow that table, whereas D and trimming were derived from the DNA. Of roughly 230,000 clones in the sample, roughly 89% are singletons; the top ten hold around 2.3%. The TCR was taken from a woman aged 60-75 years with COVID-19, enrolled during active disease. The V gene is TRBV20-1, the J gene TRBJ2-2, with TRBD2 matching 9 bases. The sequenced sample was peripheral blood. The CDR3 is CSASRRGGEAGELFF. The CDR3 nucleotides read TGCAGTGCTAGTAGGCGGGGGGGCGAAGCCGGGGAGCTGTTTTTT.